A selection of T cell receptor beta chains follows, all from one sample in a study of neurological immune-mediated disorders. TCRdb redid the calling of the 5' RACE reads with MiXCR, one entry per CDR3 protein. This table has 100,000 or so distinct CDR3 sequences, roughly 13% appearing once. Sequencing was carried out using PBMCs. Receptors originate from a female donor with HTLV-1-associated myelopathy (HAM/TSP). Both conserved end residues are part of each CDR3. A D gene is named only where the DNA matches it firmly. Size tells how often a clone was seen (once, few, many) or the class of an expanded clone, and some rows leave it out.

TRBJ2-7 NA many TRBV12-3/TRBV12-4 TGTGCCAGCAGTTTCAGTCTGTCTCCGTTGGGGGAGCAGTACTTC CASSFSLSPLGEQYF
TRBJ1-1 NA many TRBV5-1 TGCGCCAGCAGCCCACCCACAGCGGGTACTTACACTGAAGCTTTCTTT CASSPPTAGTYTEAFF
TRBJ1-5 NA many TRBV20-1 TGCAGTGCTAGAGGATGGGGGGGGGGTCGTAGCAATCAGCCCCAGCATTTT CSARGWGGGRSNQPQHF
TRBJ2-5 NA many TRBV29-1 TGCAGCGTTGCGGTTATGGAGACCCAGTACTTC CSVAVMETQYF
TRBJ1-1 NA many TRBV25-1 TGTGCCAGCAGTTTTCAGATGAACACTGAAGCTTTCTTT CASSFQMNTEAFF
TRBJ2-1 TRBD1 many TRBV5-1 TGCGCCAGCAGCCACGAGGACAGGGTCCCCTACAATGAGCAGTTCTTC CASSHEDRVPYNEQFF
TRBJ2-3 NA many TRBV7-2 TGTGCCAGCAGCTCCCAAGGGGCCGGCTTTACGCAGTATTTT CASSSQGAGFTQYF
TRBJ2-3 NA many TRBV12-3/TRBV12-4 TGTGCCAGCAGTTTATGGTTCGGATCCACAGATACGCAGTATTTT CASSLWFGSTDTQYF
TRBJ2-4 TRBD2 many TRBV20-1 TGCAGTGCTAGAGTTGGTAGCGGGGGGGCAAACATTCAGTACTTC CSARVGSGGANIQYF
TRBJ1-4 NA many TRBV5-1 TGCGCCAGCAGCTTGGGCGCGGATGGCGAAAAACTGTTTTTT CASSLGADGEKLFF
TRBJ2-7 NA many TRBV7-2 TGTGCCAGCAGCTTACAGGGATTCTACGAGCAGTACTTC CASSLQGFYEQYF
TRBJ2-2 NA NA TRBV7-9 TGTGCCAGCAATCCCGACATCACGAACACCGGGGAGCTGTTTTTT CASNPDITNTGELFF
TRBJ2-7 TRBD1 many TRBV20-1 TGCAGTGCTTGGACAGGGGGCTACTCCTACGAGCAGTACTTC CSAWTGGYSYEQYF
TRBJ2-7 TRBD2 many TRBV27 TGTGCCAGCAGTTTTACTTCGGGGGGGCGAGACGAGCAGTACTTC CASSFTSGGRDEQYF
TRBJ2-3 NA NA TRBV7-2 TGTGCCAGCAGAGCCTCGCGGCTAGCGAACACAGATACGCAGTATTTT CASRASRLANTDTQYF
TRBJ2-5 NA NA TRBV6-2/TRBV6-3 TGTGCCAGCAGTTTTAAGGGAAAAGAGACCCAGTACTTC CASSFKGKETQYF
TRBJ2-5 NA NA TRBV5-8 TGTTCTAGCAGCTTGAAGAGTACGACCCAGTACTTC CSSSLKSTTQYF
TRBJ2-5 TRBD2 few TRBV20-1 TGCAGTGCTAGACCCCCTGGCCCTAGGAGGGAGGGAGAGACCCAGTACTTC CSARPPGPRREGETQYF
TRBJ2-2 TRBD1 NA TRBV5-1 TGCGCCAGCAGCTTTGGGACAGGTCGTTTTGGGGAGCTGTTTTTT CASSFGTGRFGELFF
TRBJ2-2 NA many TRBV9 TGTGCCAGCAGCGTAGATCTGAAGGGTGGAGCGCTCGGGGAGCTGTTTTTT CASSVDLKGGALGELFF
TRBJ1-1 NA many TRBV12-3/TRBV12-4 TGTGCCAGCAGTTTCGGCGGGGGACGGGAAGCTTTCTTT CASSFGGGREAFF
TRBJ2-3 NA many TRBV7-2 TGTGCCAGCAGCTTAGAGGGGGGGCCTACAGATACGCAGTATTTT CASSLEGGPTDTQYF
TRBJ1-3 NA many TRBV20-1 TGCAGTGCTAGAGATCAAGTCTCTGGAAACACCATATATTTT CSARDQVSGNTIYF
TRBJ2-1 NA many TRBV25-1 TGTGCCAGCAGTGAATGGTTTGAGCAGTTCTTC CASSEWFEQFF
TRBJ1-4 NA many TRBV12-3/TRBV12-4 TGTGCCAGCAGCCTCGTCGGGGTTCGGAATGAAAAACTGTTTTTT CASSLVGVRNEKLFF
TRBJ2-2 NA many TRBV6-1 TGTGCCAGCAGAGCCCAACATGGGGATGGGAGCGGGGAGCTGTTTTTT CASRAQHGDGSGELFF
TRBJ2-3 NA many TRBV6-1 TGTGCCAGCAGCGAACGACCCGCCGCCACAGATACGCAGTATTTT CASSERPAATDTQYF
TRBJ2-2 NA many TRBV15 TGTGCTACCAGCCGACAGGTGGCCAACACCGGGGAGCTGTTTTTT CATSRQVANTGELFF
TRBJ1-1 TRBD1 many TRBV12-3/TRBV12-4 TGTGCCAGCAGTCTGGGACAGGGGGCGAACACTGAAGCTTTCTTT CASSLGQGANTEAFF
TRBJ2-1 NA many TRBV12-3/TRBV12-4 TGTGCCAGCAGCTATGCAGAGACCTACAATGAGCAGTTCTTC CASSYAETYNEQFF
TRBJ2-2 NA many TRBV28 TGTGCCAGCAGTTTAATCGGATTTGGATCCGGGGAGCTGTTTTTT CASSLIGFGSGELFF
TRBJ2-7 TRBD2 NA TRBV7-6 TGTGCCAGCAGCCTAGGTAGCGGGGGGGGCTACGAGCAGTACTTC CASSLGSGGGYEQYF
TRBJ2-2 NA many TRBV12-3/TRBV12-4 TGTGCCAGCAGTTTAGGGTGGGGCAGGGGAACCACCGGGGAGCTGTTTTTT CASSLGWGRGTTGELFF
TRBJ2-4 TRBD2 NA TRBV9 TGTGCCAGCAGCGTGACAGCGGGGGAAAACATTCAGTACTTC CASSVTAGENIQYF
TRBJ1-1 NA NA TRBV12-2 TGTGCAAGTCGCTTAGAATTTAAGGGGGTTGGACAGGATTCCACTGAAGCTTTCTTT CASRLEFKGVGQDSTEAFF
TRBJ2-1 NA many TRBV5-1 TGCGCCAGCAGCCCTTATTCAGGCCCCAACAATGAGCAGTTCTTC CASSPYSGPNNEQFF
TRBJ2-7 TRBD1 many TRBV9 TGTGCCAGCAGCGTAGTTCCAGGGGGCGAAGGGCAGCAGTACTTC CASSVVPGGEGQQYF
TRBJ2-2 NA NA TRBV5-8 TGTGCCAGCAGCCGGAATACCGGGAAGAACACCGGGGAGCTGTTTTTT CASSRNTGKNTGELFF
TRBJ2-3 TRBD2 many TRBV5-1 TGCGCCAGCCAAACTCGGGGGGAGAGCACAGATACGCAGTATTTT CASQTRGESTDTQYF
TRBJ2-3 NA many TRBV4-1 TGCGCCAGCAGCCAAGAGGGGGCGGGGGATACGCAGTATTTT CASSQEGAGDTQYF
TRBJ2-1 NA many TRBV20-1 TGCAGTGCTATCTCCCCCACTGGGCATTGGAATGAGCAGTTCTTC CSAISPTGHWNEQFF
TRBJ2-7 NA many TRBV29-1 TGCAGCGTCGCACAGGGCTACGAGCAGTACTTC CSVAQGYEQYF
TRBJ2-1 NA many TRBV5-1 TGCGCCAGCAGCTCTGCACGGGCCGGGAATGAGCAGTTCTTC CASSSARAGNEQFF
TRBJ2-1 TRBD1 many TRBV7-9 TGTGCCAGCAGAACGACAGGGAATTCCTACAATGAGCAGTTCTTC CASRTTGNSYNEQFF
TRBJ2-7 NA many TRBV7-9 TGTGCCAGCAGCTTATGGGGGGCGAACGAGCAGTACTTC CASSLWGANEQYF
TRBJ2-7 NA NA TRBV10-3 TGTGCCATCAGTGACGGCGGAGCCGACGAGCAGTACTTC CAISDGGADEQYF
TRBJ2-7 NA many TRBV11-2 TGTGCCAGCAGCTTAACAGGTTATCACTGGAGCGAGCAGTACTTC CASSLTGYHWSEQYF
TRBJ2-1 NA many TRBV27 TGTGCCAGCAGTCTAATAATGGGGGACGGTTTTACAAATGAGCAGTTCTTC CASSLIMGDGFTNEQFF
TRBJ2-3 NA medium-sized TRBV27 TGTGCCAGCAGCATACTCACCCCGGATTACACAGATACGCAGTATTTT CASSILTPDYTDTQYF
TRBJ2-3 NA many TRBV6-5 TGTGCCAGAGGACATCCCACAGATACGCAGTATTTT CARGHPTDTQYF
TRBJ2-1 TRBD2 NA TRBV5-1 TGCGCCAGCAACTGGACCCCGGGAGGCCGGGGTGAGCAGTTCTTC CASNWTPGGRGEQFF
TRBJ2-1 NA NA TRBV5-1 TGCGCCAGCAGCTTGGCTTGCGGGGCCGGGGATGAGCAGTTCTTC CASSLACGAGDEQFF
TRBJ2-3 TRBD2 many TRBV5-1 TGCGCCAGCAGCTTAGCGGGGGGCCCAACAGATACGCAGTATTTT CASSLAGGPTDTQYF
TRBJ2-7 TRBD1 few TRBV24-1 TGTGCCACCAGTGATTCCGGGACAGGGGGAACCTACGAGCAGTACTTC CATSDSGTGGTYEQYF
TRBJ2-5 NA many TRBV12-3/TRBV12-4 TGTGCCAGCAGTTTGGTGGGGGAGACCCAGTACTTC CASSLVGETQYF
TRBJ1-5 NA few TRBV29-1 TGCAGCGTTGCAACCCAGTATAGCAATCAGCCCCAGCATTTT CSVATQYSNQPQHF
TRBJ2-2 TRBD1 NA TRBV5-1 TGCGCCAGCAGCCCGACAGGGGGAGACACCGTGGAGCTGTTTTTT CASSPTGGDTVELFF
TRBJ2-2 NA many TRBV5-1 TGCGCCAGCAGCTTGGACAGGTCAGATGTTTTCACCGGGGAGCTGTTTTTT CASSLDRSDVFTGELFF